This T cell receptor beta chain was sequenced during a study of blood T cell repertoires in COVID-19. Assay used: immunoSEQ multiplex PCR; TCRdb lists only in-frame clones, some missing. Of more than 200,000 clones in the sample, 85% to 90% were seen once. Germline assignment: CDR1 SGHTA and CDR2 FQGNSA. With 3 bases removed from V and 7 bases from J, the gap between germline ends came to 10 bases. The CDR3 spans 14 residues. The sample comprised PBMCs or T cells enriched from blood (not recorded which). V gene TRBV7-2 combines with J gene TRBJ1-6; D is unresolved. The origin of this receptor is a young woman who had recovered from COVID-19. Written as DNA, the CDR3 is TGTGCCAGCAGCTTCCCGGCCGGGAATTCACCCCTCCACTTT. It specifies CASSFPAGNSPLHF.